Included here is one TCR beta chain sequence, with context. Its matching antigen is unknown. The data originate from a study of cytomegalovirus exposure and HLA in healthy donors. Measured with immunoSEQ multiplex PCR; TCRdb has only the in-frame clones, and not every one. The sample lists 70,000 or so clones; roughly nine tenths were seen once. Overall study results and limits: The study flagged 150 to 200 TCR beta chains as cytomegalovirus-associated. Subsequent analysis found a tendency for first-cohort TCR clusters to co-occur within the 95 to 150 validation repertoires. Reported performance of the classifier showed diagnosis of cytomegalovirus status with high specificity and sensitivity. Across donors, most TCRs were seen rarely, yet some public ones were widespread.

Trimming shortened V by 3 bases and J by 5 bases, and 8 bases separated the two germline ends. The germline V gene encodes CDR1 SGDLS and CDR2 YYNGEE. This CDR3 spans 12 amino acids. This chain joins TRBV9 and TRBJ2-5, with unresolved D. This TCR was sampled from a man aged 18 to 29 in good health and CMV-seronegative. Sequenced material: PBMCs. The CDR3: CASSGPRETQYF. For the CDR3, the DNA is TGTGCCAGCAGCGGCCCCAGGGAGACCCAGTACTTC.